Below are 28 T cell receptor beta chains sequenced from a single sample in a study of OX40 agonist ivuxolimab in advanced cancers. Generated by immunoSEQ multiplex PCR, the TCRdb table keeps only in-frame clones and is missing some. This sample has about 43,000 clones, with just under 95% found just once. The sequencing used CD4+ or CD8+ T cells sorted from blood, collected in a trial of the OX40 agonist ivuxolimab. The source is an adult with an advanced solid tumor such as melanoma, head and neck, liver or kidney cancer.

This clone was detected only once. This chain connects TRBV13 to TRBJ2-3; D gene ambiguous. This CDR3 has 13 residues. Trimming stripped 4 bases from V and 2 bases from J, with 7 bases between. Germline assignment: CDR1 PRHDT and CDR2 FYEKMQ (reference sequence). In DNA form, the CDR3 reads TGTGCCAGCAGCTCAACCGACACAGATACGCAGTATTTT. Translated: CASSSTDTDTQYF. The entire variable domain, with the rest obtained from reference TRBV13 and TRBJ2-3, is as follows: AAGVIQSPRHLIKEKRETATLKCYPIPRHDTVYWYQQGPGQDPQFLISFYEKMQSDKGSIPDRFSAQQFSDYHSELNMSSLELGDSALYFCASSSTDTDTQYFGPGTRLTVL.

The chain carries TRBV27 and TRBJ2-2, with D uncertain. Looked up from germline, CDR1 is MNHEY and CDR2 is SMNVEV (reference sequence). The V end lost 0 bases, the J end lost 7 bases, and 9 bases lay between the germline ends. The CDR3 runs 14 residues. CDR3 in amino acids: CASSLSGMGGELFF. In DNA form, the CDR3 reads TGTGCCAGCAGTTTATCAGGGATGGGCGGGGAGCTGTTTTTT.

The chain employs TRBV7-6 and TRBJ1-5, with 7 bases fitting TRBD1. Trimming took 5 bases from V and 6 from J; bases not matched to a gene: 4. Germline CDR1 and CDR2: SGHVS and FNYEAQ. CDR3 length: 13 residues. Written as DNA, the CDR3 is TGTGCCAGCAGCGCAGGGGGGGGTCAGCCCCAGCATTTT. Translating it yields CASSAGGGQPQHF.

The chain couples TRBV11-1 to TRBJ2-7; 8 nucleotides match TRBD1. CDR3 length equals 15 residues. In germline, CDR1 is SGHAT, CDR2 FQDESV (reference sequence). Unmatched junction bases numbered 8, after V lost 2 bases and J lost 5 bases. Written as DNA, the CDR3 is TGTGCCAGCAGCTTATCCCGGACAGGGTCCCACGAGCAGTACTTC. Its translation: CASSLSRTGSHEQYF.

J is TRBJ2-1 and V is TRBV5-4; TRBD2 aligns across 7 bases. With 2 bases clipped from V and 6 bases from J, the junction kept 17 bases outside the gene matches. CDR1 is SGHNT and CDR2 is YYREEE in the germline V gene (reference sequence). CDR3 length: 18 residues. The CDR3 nucleotides read TGTGCCAGCAGCTTTCTCCCGCATGGCGGGAGTATTATCAATGAGCAGTTCTTC. It codes for CASSFLPHGGSIINEQFF.

This chain's CDR3 is CASSFSGGPEDTQYF. In DNA form, the CDR3 reads TGTGCCAGCAGCTTCTCGGGAGGGCCGGAGGATACGCAGTATTTT. The chain joins TRBV7-9 to TRBJ2-3, with 8 positions matching TRBD2. This CDR3 region has 15 residues. V shed 3 bases, J shed 6 bases, and the junction held 8 bases outside the gene matches. The V gene's germline CDR1 is SEHNR and CDR2 FQNEAQ (reference sequence).

The rearrangement uses TRBV2 and TRBJ2-3; D call uncertain. CDR3 size: 15 residues. In germline, CDR1 is SNHLY, CDR2 FYNNEI. The ends were cut back, 3 bases at V and 1 base at J, with 11 bases in the middle. The CDR3 here is CASSEGAAGTDTQYF. The CDR3, as DNA: TGTGCCAGCAGTGAGGGCGCGGCGGGCACAGATACGCAGTATTTT. The variable domain in full, with the rest retrieved from reference TRBV2 and TRBJ2-3, is EPEVTQTPSHQVTQMGQEVILRCVPISNHLYFYWYRQILGQKVEFLVSFYNNEISEKSEIFDDQFSVERPDGSNFTLKIRSTKLEDSAMYFCASSEGAAGTDTQYFGPGTRLTVL.

This chain connects TRBV7-3 to TRBJ2-3; 9 bases align to TRBD2. The CDR3 covers 15 residues. Trimming took 5 bases from V and 5 from J; bases not matched to a gene: 8. CDR1 is SGHTA and CDR2 is FQGTGA in the germline V gene. The CDR3 region has the DNA TGTGCCAGCAGCCAGTTAGCGGGAGTCGAAGATACGCAGTATTTT. Translating gives CASSQLAGVEDTQYF.

J is TRBJ2-1 and V is TRBV7-9; unclear D gene. The V end lost 2 bases, the J end lost 6 bases, and 5 bases lay between the germline ends. The CDR3 consists of 12 residues. Germline CDR1 and CDR2: SEHNR and FQNEAQ (reference sequence). CDR3 in amino acids: CASSLRGNEQFF. DNA of the CDR3: TGTGCCAGCAGCTTAAGAGGCAATGAGCAGTTCTTC.

V and J are TRBV28 and TRBJ1-5; no definite D call. The CDR3 has 14 amino acids. Germline CDR1 MDHEN, CDR2 SYDVKM. Trimming stripped 10 bases from V and 0 bases from J, with 13 bases between. This CDR3 reads CATSRRNSNQPQHF. The CDR3 DNA reads as TGTGCCACCTCACGGCGAAATAGCAATCAGCCCCAGCATTTT.

This rearrangement joins TRBV4-2 to TRBJ2-3; tentatively, D is TRBD1 (6 bases). This CDR3 is 14 amino acids long. Between the trimmed V and J ends, which lost 1 base and 6 bases, there was a span of 11 bases. Per germline, CDR1 LGHNA and CDR2 YNFKEQ. CDR3 bases: TGTGCCAGCAGCCAAGGGACAGCTCAGGATACGCAGTATTTT. It yields the protein CASSQGTAQDTQYF.

The J gene is TRBJ2-3, the V gene TRBV9, with 9 bases aligning to TRBD2. The CDR3 runs 15 residues. V shed 0 bases, J shed 2 bases, and the junction held 1 base outside the gene matches. The germline CDR1 and CDR2 sequences are SGDLS and YYNGEE. The CDR3 is CASSVGTSVTDTQYF. CDR3 DNA sequence: TGTGCCAGCAGCGTAGGGACTAGCGTCACAGATACGCAGTATTTT.

The chain employs TRBV11-2 and TRBJ2-5, with D possibly matching TRBD2 (5 bases). CDR1 is SGHAT and CDR2 is FQNNGV in the germline V gene. Trimming removed 1 base at V and 5 bases at J, with 17 bases between. The CDR3 has 16 amino acids. The CDR3 spells CASSLGGSALVETQYF. CDR3 DNA sequence: TGTGCCAGCAGCTTAGGGGGTAGCGCCCTTGTCGAGACCCAGTACTTC. Full variable domain (remainder filled in from reference TRBV11-2 and TRBJ2-5): EAGVAQSPRYKIIEKRQSVAFWCNPISGHATLYWYQQILGQGPKLLIQFQNNGVVDDSQLPKDRFSAERLKGVDSTLKIQPAKLEDSAVYLCASSLGGSALVETQYFGPGTRLLVL.

The J gene is TRBJ2-7, the V gene TRBV21-1; TRBD1 is the table's D call and was not checked against the DNA. TRBV21-1 is listed as a pseudogene. This CDR3 has 12 residues. CDR3 sequence: CASSKGQGEQYF. CDR3 coding DNA: TGTGCCAGCAGCAAAGGGCAGGGCGAGCAGTACTTC.

This chain's CDR3 is CASSRDRTNTGELFF. The CDR3 bases are TGTGCCAGCAGTAGAGACAGGACGAACACCGGGGAGCTGTTTTTT. V and J are TRBV21-1 and TRBJ2-2; TRBD1 reflects the table's D call only, with no check against the DNA. TRBV21-1 is deemed a pseudogene. CDR3 size: 15 residues.

The V gene is TRBV19, the J gene TRBJ2-6; D is uncertain. This CDR3 has 15 amino acids. The germline V gene has CDR1 LNHDA and CDR2 SQIVND (reference sequence). V was trimmed by 2 bases and J by 0 bases, leaving 5 bases between them. This CDR3 is CASSIWSSGANVLTF. The CDR3 DNA reads TGTGCCAGTAGTATATGGAGCTCTGGGGCCAACGTCCTGACTTTC.

The chain links TRBV19 to TRBJ2-7; a possible D gene is TRBD1 (6 bases). The CDR3 sequence is 13 residues long. Looked up from germline, CDR1 is LNHDA and CDR2 is SQIVND (reference sequence). Trimming pared 5 bases from V and 3 bases from J, leaving 11 bases between. This CDR3 reads CASSPGQFYEQYF. CDR3 in DNA: TGTGCCAGTAGTCCCGGACAGTTCTACGAGCAGTACTTC.

The chain is built from TRBV28 and TRBJ1-5; D gene uncertain. The CDR3 contains 16 residues. Germline loops: CDR1 MDHEN, CDR2 SYDVKM. Deletions cut 1 base from V and 0 bases from J, with 10 bases between. CDR3 nucleotides: TGTGCCAGCAGTTTATACCGATACTATAGCAATCAGCCCCAGCATTTT. Translation gives CASSLYRYYSNQPQHF.

V is TRBV5-4 and J is TRBJ2-3; D not certain. V was pared by 5 bases and J by 2 bases, with 6 bases between. Looked up from germline, CDR1 is SGHNT and CDR2 is YYREEE (reference sequence). This CDR3 spans 12 amino acids. Here the CDR3 DNA reads TGTGCCAGCAGGGGTTTCACAGATACGCAGTATTTT. Encoded protein: CASRGFTDTQYF.

The rearrangement uses TRBV7-6 and TRBJ2-5; 7 bases agree with TRBD1. The J call could be wrong; TRBJ2-7 is a better fit for the DNA end. CDR3 length: 14 amino acids. Germline V CDR1 and CDR2: SGHVS, FNYEAQ. CDR3 nucleotides: TGTGCCAGCAGCCCGAGACAGGGCTCCTACGAGCAGTACTTC. This codes for CASSPRQGSYEQYF.

The gene calls are TRBV19 and TRBJ2-2; D gene uncertain. V was shortened by 5 bases and J by 3 bases, with 1 base between the two germline ends. The CDR3 sequence is 11 residues long. The germline V gene has CDR1 LNHDA and CDR2 SQIVND (reference sequence). CDR3 loop: CASSYTGELFF. Here the CDR3 DNA reads TGTGCCAGTAGTTACACCGGGGAGCTGTTTTTT.

A few counts support this clone. One junction end does not reproduce the germline sequence, and a read error may be involved. The chain joins TRBV7-8 to TRBJ2-1; 7 bases map to TRBD2. Germline CDR1 and CDR2: SGHVS and FQNEAQ. This CDR3 spans 15 amino acids. CDR3 residues: CASSSTSAAYTEQFF. Written as DNA, the CDR3 is TGTGCCAGCAGCAGCACTAGCGCCGCGTACACTGAGCAGTTCTTC.

V and J are TRBV10-3 and TRBJ2-7; 12 nucleotides align to TRBD2. The CDR3 runs to 14 residues. Germline V gene data show CDR1 as ENHRY and CDR2 as SYGVKD. The V segment lost 10 bases and the J segment 5 bases; nucleotides outside the gene matches: 9. CDR3 coding DNA: TGTGCCACCAACCCGACTAGCGGGAGCCACGAGCAGTACTTC. It encodes CATNPTSGSHEQYF.

The V and J genes are TRBV9 and TRBJ2-7, with TRBD1 as a possible D gene (5 bases). The CDR3 spans 13 residues. V was cut by 0 bases and J by 2 bases, with 6 bases left in between. CDR1 is SGDLS and CDR2 is YYNGEE in the germline V gene. CDR3: CASSVGQTYEQYF. As DNA, the CDR3 is TGTGCCAGCAGCGTAGGACAGACCTACGAGCAGTACTTC.

V is TRBV11-3 and J is TRBJ2-7; D is perhaps TRBD1 (6 bases). The CDR3 covers 12 residues. The ends were cut back, 4 bases at V and 6 bases at J, with 10 bases in the middle. CDR1 is SGHNT and CDR2 is YENEEA in the germline V gene. CDR3 sequence reads: CASSSGVVEQYF. CDR3 DNA sequence: TGTGCCAGCAGCTCAGGGGTGGTCGAGCAGTACTTC. Combining the CDR3 with reference TRBV11-3 and TRBJ2-7 gives the whole variable domain EAGVVQSPRYKIIEKKQPVAFWCNPISGHNTLYWYLQNLGQGPELLIRYENEEAVDDSQLPKDRFSAERLKGVDSTLKIQPAELGDSAVYLCASSSGVVEQYFGPGTRLTVT.

The rearrangement joins TRBV7-9 to TRBJ2-5; TRBD2 aligns across 7 bases. The CDR3 runs to 15 residues. The trim removed 6 bases at V and 7 bases at J, leaving 14 bases unmatched. The germline CDR1 and CDR2 sequences are SEHNR and FQNEAQ (reference sequence). CDR3 residues: CASSPRSGTMGTQYF. Here the CDR3 DNA reads TGTGCCAGCAGTCCCCGTTCCGGGACTATGGGGACCCAGTACTTC. Full variable domain (outside the CDR3, taken from reference TRBV7-9 and TRBJ2-5): DTGVSQNPRHKITKRGQNVTFRCDPISEHNRLYWYRQTLGQGPEFLTYFQNEAQLEKSRLLSDRFSAERPKGSFSTLEIQRTEQGDSAMYLCASSPRSGTMGTQYFGPGTRLLVL.

This clone appeared once. This chain links TRBV7-3 with TRBJ2-3; 7 bases align to TRBD2. CDR1 and CDR2 (germline): SGHTA, FQGTGA. The CDR3 is 14 amino acids. Losses at the gene ends were 5 bases for V and 0 bases for J; bases not matched to a gene: 2. CDR3 loop: CASSLSGSTDTQYF. CDR3 nucleotides: TGTGCCAGCAGCCTTAGCGGGAGCACAGATACGCAGTATTTT.

J is TRBJ2-7 and V is TRBV5-4; 15 nucleotides line up with TRBD2. Germline lookup yields CDR1 SGHNT and CDR2 YYREEE (reference sequence). The CDR3 is 19 residues long. The V gene end was trimmed by 4 bases and the J gene end by 0 bases; junction bases not matched to a gene: 11. The CDR3 nucleotides read TGTGCCAGCAGCCGTATACCGGGACTAGCGGGAGGAAGCTCCTACGAGCAGTACTTC. Amino acids: CASSRIPGLAGGSSYEQYF.